These 10 T cell receptor beta chains were all obtained from the same sample, sequenced in a study of blood T cell repertoires in COVID-19. TCRdb keeps only in-frame clones here, not all; method: immunoSEQ multiplex PCR. This sample has over 250,000 clones, with more than 90% found just once. What was sequenced was peripheral blood. The receptors were gathered from a person between 18 and 35 years old with COVID-19, enrolled during active disease.

A few counts support this clone. The same CDR3 is also encoded by other DNA sequences in this sample. The J gene is TRBJ1-3, the V gene TRBV3-1 (or the pseudogene TRBV3-2); the D is unclear. The CDR3 has 13 amino acids. V was cut by 4 bases and J by 1 base, with 5 bases left in between. Germline CDR1 LGHDT, CDR2 YNNKEL (reference sequence). The chain's CDR3 is CASSPSSGNTIYF. The CDR3 DNA is TGTGCCAGCAGCCCTAGTTCTGGAAACACCATATATTTT.

This clone was picked up one time. The chain couples TRBV7-9 to TRBJ1-1; D call uncertain. V was pared by 5 bases and J by 3 bases, with 10 bases between. The V gene's germline CDR1 is SEHNR and CDR2 FQNEAQ (reference sequence). The CDR3 covers 13 residues. The CDR3 loop is CASSARNYTEAFF. CDR3 nucleotide sequence: TGTGCCAGCAGCGCCAGAAATTACACTGAAGCTTTCTTT.

The rearrangement joins TRBV7-8 to TRBJ2-2; D gene ambiguous. The CDR3 is 14 residues long. Germline CDR1 is SGHVS and CDR2 is FQNEAQ. The V end was cut by 3 bases, the J end by 1 base, with 6 bases between. The CDR3 DNA sequence: TGTGCCAGCAGCTTGAGTGGGAACACCGGGGAGCTGTTTTTT. It specifies CASSLSGNTGELFF.

The gene calls are TRBV28 and TRBJ2-1, with 8 bases that match TRBD1. The CDR3 covers 15 residues. J gave up 6 bases and V 8 bases, and 12 bases lay outside the gene matches. Germline CDR1 is MDHEN and CDR2 is SYDVKM. The CDR3 bases are TGTGCCAGCGAACCCCCGGACAGGGTCGGCAATGAGCAGTTCTTC. The encoded protein is CASEPPDRVGNEQFF.

J is TRBJ1-2 and V is TRBV11-1, with 7 bases fitting TRBD1. Germline loops: CDR1 SGHAT, CDR2 FQDESV (reference sequence). Germline trimming cut 5 bases from V and 8 bases from J; bases unmatched to any gene: 8. CDR3 length equals 13 residues. This chain's CDR3 is CASSDRQGGGYTF. For the CDR3, the DNA is TGTGCCAGCAGCGACCGACAGGGCGGGGGCTACACCTTC.

The CDR3 coding sequence is TGCGCCAGCAGTAAACAGGGGGGCACTGAAGCTTTCTTT. Translated, it gives CASSKQGGTEAFF. This sequence joins TRBV10-2 and TRBJ1-1; 8 bases match TRBD1. V trimming: 5 bases; J trimming: 4 bases; junction bases outside the gene matches: 3. Germline loops: CDR1 WSHSY, CDR2 SAAADI. CDR3 length equals 13 residues.

The chain joins TRBV25-1 to TRBJ1-5; the D is unclear. Trimming left V 1 base short and J 3 bases short, with 7 bases between. The CDR3 has 14 amino acids. The germline V gene encodes CDR1 MGHDK and CDR2 SYGVNS. The CDR3: CASSESGPNQPQHF. The CDR3, as DNA: TGTGCCAGCAGTGAATCTGGGCCCAATCAGCCCCAGCATTTT.

CDR3 sequence reads: CASSSPGLNYGYTF. CDR3 DNA sequence: TGTGCCAGCAGCTCCCCGGGACTTAACTATGGCTACACCTTC. The V call is TRBV11-2, the J call TRBJ1-2; D possibly corresponds to TRBD1 (5 bases). Trimming removed 4 bases from V and 1 base from J, with 10 bases in between. In germline, CDR1 is SGHAT, CDR2 FQNNGV. The CDR3 is 14 amino acids.

V usage is TRBV16 and J usage is TRBJ1-1, with 8 bases that match TRBD1. The length of the CDR3 is 14 residues. Germline V lookup: CDR1 KGHSY, CDR2 FQNENV. The V segment lost 6 bases and the J segment 2 bases; nucleotides outside the gene matches: 5. The CDR3 region is CASRNRGANTEAFF. For the CDR3, the DNA is TGTGCCAGCAGAAACAGGGGGGCCAACACTGAAGCTTTCTTT.

The gene calls are TRBV6-1 and TRBJ2-3; D may be TRBD2 (5 bases). Trimming removed 2 bases at V and 0 bases at J, with 12 bases between. Germline V lookup: CDR1 MNHNS, CDR2 SASEGT. The CDR3 extends over 16 amino acids. CDR3 in DNA: TGTGCCAGCAGTGAAAATATTGGCGGGAGCACAGATACGCAGTATTTT. It translates to CASSENIGGSTDTQYF.